This T cell receptor beta chain is from a study of identifying expanded T cells in peripheral blood. Study-wide results and caveats: Clone count variance between approximately two-week samples rose with total template count.

The CDR3 loop spans 13 amino acids. Germline V gene data show CDR1 as SGHDT and CDR2 as YYEEEE. V lost 2 bases and J lost 7, with 13 bases in between. Assay: immunoSEQ multiplex PCR; the TCRdb copy retains only in-frame clones and omits some. The sample shows 50,000 to 65,000 clones, roughly 90% of them seen only once. On this clone itself: No antigen is known for it.

The sequence derives from a person aged 18 to 75 in good health. The sample comprised blood. The chain joins TRBV5-6 to TRBJ2-7, with D perhaps TRBD1 (6 bases). Here the CDR3 reads CASSLRGFGEQYF. The CDR3 nucleotides are TGTGCCAGCAGCTTAAGGGGGTTCGGGGAGCAGTACTTC.